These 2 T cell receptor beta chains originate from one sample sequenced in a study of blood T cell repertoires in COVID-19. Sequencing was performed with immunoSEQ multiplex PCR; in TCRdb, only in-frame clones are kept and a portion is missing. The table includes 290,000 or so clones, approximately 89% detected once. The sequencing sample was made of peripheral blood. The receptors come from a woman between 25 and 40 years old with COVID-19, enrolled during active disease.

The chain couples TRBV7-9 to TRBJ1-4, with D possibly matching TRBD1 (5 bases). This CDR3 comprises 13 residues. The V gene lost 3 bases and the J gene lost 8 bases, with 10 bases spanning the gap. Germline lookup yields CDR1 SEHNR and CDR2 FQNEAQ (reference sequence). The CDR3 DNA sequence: TGTGCCAGCAGCTTCCAGGGTCGGGAAAAACTGTTTTTT. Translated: CASSFQGREKLFF.

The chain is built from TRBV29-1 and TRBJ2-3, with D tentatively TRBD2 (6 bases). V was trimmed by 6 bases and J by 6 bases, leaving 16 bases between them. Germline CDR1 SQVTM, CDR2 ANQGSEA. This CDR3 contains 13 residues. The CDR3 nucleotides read TGCAGCGTCGGAATGGGACTTTCCGATACGCAGTATTTT. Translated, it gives CSVGMGLSDTQYF.